The clone carrying this TCR beta chain has a handful of counts. The target antigen is unknown. A read error may produce the germline difference seen at one junction end. TCRdb called the 5' RACE reads again in MiXCR, with one record for every CDR3 protein. The table lists 35,000 to 50,000 distinct CDR3 sequences, under 25% of them singletons, with over 3.5% in the top ten. Cells sorted as Tregs were CD4+, CD25+ and CD127-/low. Study-wide points: In terms of TCR gene usage, tumor memory CD4+ T cells clustered together with blood and lymph node memory CD4+ cells, as well as with lymph node naive CD4+ cells. Whole repertoires were not studied in the larger cohort, only one V-J beta rearrangement. Greatest tumor Treg TCR overlap was with tumor naive CD4+ cells.

The origin of this receptor is a female donor with breast cancer. Sequencing was carried out using Tregs sorted from blood.

DNA of the CDR3: TGTGCTAGCAGCTTAGTTCCTGGACAGGTCACCGGGGAGCTGTTTTTT. Its translation: CASSLVPGQVTGELFF. The chain employs TRBV7-7 and TRBJ2-2; 7 positions match TRBD1. This CDR3 is built from 16 residues. Germline values: CDR1 SSHAT, CDR2 FNYEAQ (reference sequence).